What follows describes a single T cell receptor (beta chain). The data originate from a study of OX40 agonist ivuxolimab in advanced cancers. Produced via immunoSEQ multiplex PCR; TCRdb's table is partial and in-frame only. This table holds 83,000 or so clones, 65% to 85% found once. The sequence was collected from an adult with an advanced solid tumor such as melanoma, head and neck, liver or kidney cancer. Sequenced material: CD4+ or CD8+ T cells sorted from blood, taken in a trial of the OX40 agonist ivuxolimab.

The CDR3 protein is CASSLATVQETQYF. The CDR3 region has the DNA TGTGCCAGCAGCTTAGCAACCGTCCAAGAGACCCAGTACTTC. This rearrangement joins TRBV5-4 to TRBJ2-5; D unclear. The CDR3 loop spans 14 amino acids. V was pared by 2 bases and J by 1 base, with 9 bases between. Germline CDR1 and CDR2: SGHNT and YYREEE (reference sequence).